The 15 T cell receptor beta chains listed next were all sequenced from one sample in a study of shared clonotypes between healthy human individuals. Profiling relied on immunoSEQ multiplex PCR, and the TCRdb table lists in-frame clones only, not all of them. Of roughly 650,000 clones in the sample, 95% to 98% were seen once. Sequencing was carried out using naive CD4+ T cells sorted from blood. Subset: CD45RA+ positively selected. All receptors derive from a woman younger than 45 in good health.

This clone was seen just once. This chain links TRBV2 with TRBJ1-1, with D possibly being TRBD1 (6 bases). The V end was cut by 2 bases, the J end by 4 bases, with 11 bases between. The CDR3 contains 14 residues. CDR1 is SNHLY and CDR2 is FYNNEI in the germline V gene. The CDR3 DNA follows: TGTGCCAGCAGTGAACAGGGGCTTGGCACTGAAGCTTTCTTT. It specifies CASSEQGLGTEAFF.

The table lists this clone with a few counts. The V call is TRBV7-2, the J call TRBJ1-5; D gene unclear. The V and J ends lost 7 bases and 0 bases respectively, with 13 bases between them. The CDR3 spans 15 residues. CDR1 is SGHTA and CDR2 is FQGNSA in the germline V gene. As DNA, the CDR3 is TGTGCCAGCACGCCGGACGGGAATAGCAATCAGCCCCAGCATTTT. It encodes CASTPDGNSNQPQHF.

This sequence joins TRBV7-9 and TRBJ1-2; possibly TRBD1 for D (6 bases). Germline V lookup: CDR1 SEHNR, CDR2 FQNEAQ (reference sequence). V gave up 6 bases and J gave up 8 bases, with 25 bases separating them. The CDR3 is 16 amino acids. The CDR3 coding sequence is TGTGCCAGCAGTGTGCCAGGGGTTGCCGGGGCCGGGGGCTACACCTTC. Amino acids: CASSVPGVAGAGGYTF.

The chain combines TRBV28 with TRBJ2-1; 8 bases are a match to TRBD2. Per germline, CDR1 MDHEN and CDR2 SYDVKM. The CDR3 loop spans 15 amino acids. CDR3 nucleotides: TGTTCAACCCTTTCGGGGACTAGGGGAGGGCTTGAGCAGTTCTTC. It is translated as CSTLSGTRGGLEQFF.

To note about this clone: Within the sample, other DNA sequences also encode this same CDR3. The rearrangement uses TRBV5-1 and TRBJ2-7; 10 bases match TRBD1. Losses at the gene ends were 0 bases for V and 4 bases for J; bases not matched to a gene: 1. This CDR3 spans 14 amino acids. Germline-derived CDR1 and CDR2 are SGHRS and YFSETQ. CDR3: CASSLGDRGYEQYF. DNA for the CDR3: TGCGCCAGCAGCTTGGGGGACAGGGGATACGAGCAGTACTTC. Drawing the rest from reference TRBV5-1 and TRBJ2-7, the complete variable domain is KAGVTQTPRYLIKTRGQQVTLSCSPISGHRSVSWYQQTPGQGLQFLFEYFSETQRNKGNFPGRFSGRQFSNSRSEMNVSTLELGDSALYLCASSLGDRGYEQYFGPGTRLTVT.

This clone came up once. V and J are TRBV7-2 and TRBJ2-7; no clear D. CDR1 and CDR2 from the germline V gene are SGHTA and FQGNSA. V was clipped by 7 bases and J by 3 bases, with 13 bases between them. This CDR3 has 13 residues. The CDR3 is CASIPPNVYEQYF. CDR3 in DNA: TGTGCCAGCATCCCTCCAAATGTCTACGAGCAGTACTTC. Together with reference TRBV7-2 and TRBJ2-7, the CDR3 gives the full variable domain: GAGVSQSPSNKVTEKGKDVELRCDPISGHTALYWYRQSLGQGLEFLIYFQGNSAPDKSGLPSDRFSAERTGGSVSTLTIQRTQQEDSAVYLCASIPPNVYEQYFGPGTRLTVT.

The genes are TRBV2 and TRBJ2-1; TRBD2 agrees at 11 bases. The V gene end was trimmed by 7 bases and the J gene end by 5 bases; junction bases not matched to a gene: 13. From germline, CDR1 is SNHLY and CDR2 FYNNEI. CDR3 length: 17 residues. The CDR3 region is CASKVRIAGGPHNEQFF. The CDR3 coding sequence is TGTGCCAGCAAGGTCCGGATAGCGGGAGGGCCGCACAATGAGCAGTTCTTC.

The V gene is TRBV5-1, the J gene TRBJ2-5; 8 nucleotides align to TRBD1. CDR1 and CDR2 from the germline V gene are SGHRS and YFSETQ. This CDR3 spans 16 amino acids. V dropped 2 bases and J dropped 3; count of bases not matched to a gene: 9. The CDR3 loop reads CASSFKGRGPEETQYF. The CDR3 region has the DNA TGCGCCAGCAGCTTCAAGGGCAGGGGGCCAGAAGAGACCCAGTACTTC.

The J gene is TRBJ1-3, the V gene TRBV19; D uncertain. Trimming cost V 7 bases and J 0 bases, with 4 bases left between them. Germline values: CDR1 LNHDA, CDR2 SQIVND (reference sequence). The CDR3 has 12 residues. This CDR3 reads CASTYSGNTIYF. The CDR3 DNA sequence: TGTGCCAGTACCTACTCTGGAAACACCATATATTTT.

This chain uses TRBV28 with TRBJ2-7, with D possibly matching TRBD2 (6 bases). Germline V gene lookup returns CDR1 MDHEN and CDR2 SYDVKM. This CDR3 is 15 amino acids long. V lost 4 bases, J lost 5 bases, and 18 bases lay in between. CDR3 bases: TGTGCCAGCAGTTCCCCTACGGGAGCTGGCCACGAGCAGTACTTC. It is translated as CASSSPTGAGHEQYF.

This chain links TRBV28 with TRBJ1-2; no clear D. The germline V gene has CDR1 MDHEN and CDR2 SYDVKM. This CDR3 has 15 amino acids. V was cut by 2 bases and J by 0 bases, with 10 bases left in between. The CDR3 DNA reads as TGTGCCAGCAGTTTACCGGCGATAGCTAACTATGGCTACACCTTC. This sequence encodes CASSLPAIANYGYTF.

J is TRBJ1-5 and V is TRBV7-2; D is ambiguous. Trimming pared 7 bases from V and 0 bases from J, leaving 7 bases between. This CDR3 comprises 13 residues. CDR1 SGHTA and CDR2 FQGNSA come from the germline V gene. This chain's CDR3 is CASTEHSNQPQHF. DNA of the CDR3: TGTGCCAGCACTGAACATAGCAATCAGCCCCAGCATTTT.

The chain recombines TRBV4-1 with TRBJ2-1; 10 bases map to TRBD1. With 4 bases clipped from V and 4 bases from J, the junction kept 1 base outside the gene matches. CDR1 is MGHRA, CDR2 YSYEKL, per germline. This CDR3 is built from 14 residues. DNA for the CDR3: TGCGCCAGCAGCCGGGGACAGGGGTACAATGAGCAGTTCTTC. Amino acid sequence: CASSRGQGYNEQFF.

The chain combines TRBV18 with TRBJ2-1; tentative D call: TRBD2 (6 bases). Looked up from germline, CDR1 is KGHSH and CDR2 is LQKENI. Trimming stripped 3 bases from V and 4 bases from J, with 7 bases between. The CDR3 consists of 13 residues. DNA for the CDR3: TGTGCCAGCTCACCCGGGAGTTACAATGAGCAGTTCTTC. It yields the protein CASSPGSYNEQFF.

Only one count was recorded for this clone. In nucleotides, the CDR3 is TGTGCCAGCAGCTTGACCAGACCAGACTACGAGCAGTACTTC. Its translation: CASSLTRPDYEQYF. The chain links TRBV5-5 to TRBJ2-7; D remains ambiguous. The V end was cut by 1 base, the J end by 3 bases, with 11 bases between. CDR3 size: 14 residues. CDR1 SGHKS and CDR2 YYEKEE come from the germline V gene (reference sequence). Combining the CDR3 with reference TRBV5-5 and TRBJ2-7 gives the whole variable domain DAGVTQSPTHLIKTRGQQVTLRCSPISGHKSVSWYQQVLGQGPQFIFQYYEKEERGRGNFPDRFSARQFPNYSSELNVNALLLGDSALYLCASSLTRPDYEQYFGPGTRLTVT.